This T cell receptor (beta chain) originates from a study of cytomegalovirus exposure and HLA in healthy donors. Overall study findings and caveats: It was reportedly the case that the classifier diagnosed cytomegalovirus status with high specificity and sensitivity. TRBV6-2, TRBV6-3 and some other V segments were excluded as indistinguishable.

Details on this clone: Its target is unknown.

Vbeta (60) and Jbeta (13) primers were used in the PCR. Clones were read by immunoSEQ multiplex PCR, and TCRdb kept only the in-frame ones, dropping some. The sample carries 200,000 to 250,000 clones, almost 85% recorded once. Unmatched junction bases numbered 14, after V lost 3 bases and J lost 8 bases. The CDR3 contains 16 residues. In germline, CDR1 is GTSNPN, CDR2 SVGIG (reference sequence). The chain has TRBV30 and TRBJ2-3; TRBD2 agrees at 10 bases. Source material: PBMCs. The sequence was obtained from a woman aged 40 to 50 in good health and CMV-seronegative. CDR3 protein: CAWRKRGGQKSGTQYF. CDR3 DNA: TGTGCCTGGAGGAAGCGGGGGGGCCAAAAATCGGGTACGCAGTATTTT.